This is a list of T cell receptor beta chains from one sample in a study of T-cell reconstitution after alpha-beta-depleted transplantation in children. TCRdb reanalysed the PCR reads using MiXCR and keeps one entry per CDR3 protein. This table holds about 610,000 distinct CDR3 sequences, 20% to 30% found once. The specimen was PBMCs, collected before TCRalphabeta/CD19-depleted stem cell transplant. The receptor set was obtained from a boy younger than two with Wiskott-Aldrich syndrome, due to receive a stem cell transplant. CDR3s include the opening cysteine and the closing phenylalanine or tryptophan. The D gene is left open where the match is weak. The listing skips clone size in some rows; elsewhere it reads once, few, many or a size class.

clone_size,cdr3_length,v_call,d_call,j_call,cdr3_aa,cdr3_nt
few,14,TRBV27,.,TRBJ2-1,CASCFAGTYNEQFF,TGTGCCAGCTGCTTTGCGGGGACCTACAATGAGCAGTTCTTC
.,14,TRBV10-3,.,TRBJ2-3,CAISLAGLTDTQYF,TGTGCCATCAGTTTGGCGGGATTGACAGATACGCAGTATTTT
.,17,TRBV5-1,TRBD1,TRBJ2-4,CASSNFPGQGTQNIQYF,TGCGCCAGCAGCAACTTTCCGGGACAGGGGACCCAAAACATTCAGTACTTC
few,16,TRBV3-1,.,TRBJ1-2,CASSRNNPGLNYGYTF,TGTGCCAGCAGCCGAAATAACCCGGGACTGAACTATGGCTACACCTTC
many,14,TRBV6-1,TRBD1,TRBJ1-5,CASREGQSWGPQHF,TGTGCCAGCAGGGAGGGACAGTCTTGGGGACCCCAGCATTTT
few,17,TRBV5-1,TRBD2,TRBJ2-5,CASSVKRGPRAQETQYF,TGCGCCAGCAGCGTAAAGCGGGGGCCGAGGGCACAAGAGACCCAGTACTTC
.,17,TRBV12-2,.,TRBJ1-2,CASRSTRVSPHNYGYTF,TGTGCAAGTCGCTCCACGAGGGTCAGCCCCCATAACTATGGCTACACCTTC
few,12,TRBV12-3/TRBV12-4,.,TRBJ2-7,CASSLNTYEQYF,TGTGCCAGCAGTTTGAACACCTACGAGCAGTACTTC
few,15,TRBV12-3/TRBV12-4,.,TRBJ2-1,CASSLMGTGLYEQFF,TGTGCCAGCAGTTTAATGGGAACAGGGTTGTATGAGCAGTTCTTC
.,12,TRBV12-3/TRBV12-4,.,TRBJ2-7,CASSVGYYEQYF,TGTGCCAGCAGTGTCGGCTACTACGAGCAGTACTTC
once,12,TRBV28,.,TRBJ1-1,CASRVRNTEAFF,TGTGCCAGCAGGGTGAGGAACACTGAAGCTTTCTTT
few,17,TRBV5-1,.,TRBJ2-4,CASSLDPGGIGKNIQYF,TGCGCCAGCAGCTTGGATCCTGGGGGGATCGGAAAAAACATTCAGTACTTC
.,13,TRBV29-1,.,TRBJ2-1,CSAREGDYNEQFF,TGCAGCGCTCGAGAGGGGGACTACAATGAGCAGTTCTTC